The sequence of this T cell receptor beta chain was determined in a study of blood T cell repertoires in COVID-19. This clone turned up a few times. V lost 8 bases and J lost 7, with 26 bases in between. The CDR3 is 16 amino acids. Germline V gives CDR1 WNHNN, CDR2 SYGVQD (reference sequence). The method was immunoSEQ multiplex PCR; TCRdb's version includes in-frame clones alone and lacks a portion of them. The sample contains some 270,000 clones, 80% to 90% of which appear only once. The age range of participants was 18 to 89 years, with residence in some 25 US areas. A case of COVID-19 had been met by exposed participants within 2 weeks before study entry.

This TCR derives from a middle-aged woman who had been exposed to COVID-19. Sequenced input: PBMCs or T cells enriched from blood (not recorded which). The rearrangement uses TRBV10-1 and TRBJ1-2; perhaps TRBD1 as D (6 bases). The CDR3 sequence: CASSKSQGHPRCGYTF. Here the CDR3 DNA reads TGCGCCAGCTCTAAGAGCCAGGGACATCCGAGGTGTGGCTACACCTTC.